One and the same sample provided the 28 T cell receptor beta chains below, sequenced in a study of neurological immune-mediated disorders. TCRdb passed the 5' RACE reads through MiXCR, listing each CDR3 protein once. In the table there are more than 15,000 distinct CDR3 sequences, about 14% of which are singletons. The sequenced sample was PBMCs. The receptors come from a man aged 55 to 69 with HTLV-1-associated myelopathy (HAM/TSP).

By its share, this clonotype is medium-sized. The CDR3, as DNA: TGTGCCATCAGTGAGTCGATCCAGCGCATACAGCCCCAGCATTTT. It codes for CAISESIQRIQPQHF. The rearrangement joins TRBV10-3 to TRBJ1-5, with D uncertain. This CDR3 region has 15 residues. Germline V lookup: CDR1 ENHRY, CDR2 SYGVKD. V was pared by 0 bases and J by 7 bases, with 13 bases between.

This clonotype was observed at least ten times. The genes are TRBV20-1 and TRBJ1-5; TRBD1 might be the D (5 bases). CDR1 is DFQATT, CDR2 SNEGSKA, per germline (reference sequence). Trimming stripped 0 bases from V and 4 bases from J, with 10 bases between. This CDR3 region has 14 residues. The CDR3 nucleotides read TGCAGTGCTAGAGATCAATGGGGGAATCAGCCCCAGCATTTT. This encodes CSARDQWGNQPQHF.

This chain uses TRBV7-2 with TRBJ2-1; maybe TRBD1 (7 bases). CDR3 length: 16 residues. V lost 7 bases and J lost 3, with 19 bases in between. Germline V gives CDR1 SGHTA, CDR2 FQGNSA. As DNA, the CDR3 is TGTGCCAGCACCCTAAGGTGGAGGGACAGCTACAATGAGCAGTTCTTC. This translates into CASTLRWRDSYNEQFF. The complete variable domain, with remaining parts taken from reference TRBV7-2 and TRBJ2-1, reads GAGVSQSPSNKVTEKGKDVELRCDPISGHTALYWYRQSLGQGLEFLIYFQGNSAPDKSGLPSDRFSAERTGGSVSTLTIQRTQQEDSAVYLCASTLRWRDSYNEQFFGPGTRLTVL.

Ten or more counts support this clonotype. The chain has TRBV3-1 and TRBJ1-3; TRBD1 matches 7 bases. Looked up from germline, CDR1 is LGHDT and CDR2 is YNNKEL (reference sequence). The CDR3 has 14 amino acids. The ends lost 0 bases at V and 4 bases at J; junction bases unmatched: 0. The CDR3 is CASSQEDRGNTIYF. In DNA, the CDR3 is TGTGCCAGCAGCCAAGAGGACAGGGGAAACACCATATATTTT.

This clonotype was recorded many times. This chain links TRBV5-5 with TRBJ1-5, with no clear D. V shed 1 base and J shed 7 bases, with 15 bases lying between them. This CDR3 comprises 15 residues. Germline values: CDR1 SGHKS, CDR2 YYEKEE (reference sequence). The CDR3: CASSLSPGARQPQHF. The CDR3 region has the DNA TGTGCCAGCAGCTTGTCGCCGGGAGCAAGGCAGCCCCAGCATTTT.

In its sample, this clonotype was seen many times. CDR3 protein: CASSPETDSTYNEQFF. CDR3 nucleotides: TGTGCCAGCAGTCCAGAAACGGATTCTACGTACAATGAGCAGTTCTTC. V is TRBV11-3 and J is TRBJ2-1; D remains ambiguous. The CDR3 has 16 amino acids. The V end was cut by 6 bases, the J end by 4 bases, with 19 bases between. CDR1 SGHNT and CDR2 YENEEA come from the germline V gene.

This chain links TRBV14 with TRBJ2-7, with 9 nucleotides matching TRBD2. CDR1 is SGHDN and CDR2 is FVKESK in the germline V gene. The J segment lost 0 bases and the V segment lost 2 bases, leaving 2 bases of the junction unmatched. The CDR3 covers 15 residues. The CDR3 spells CASSQKRGASYEQYF. The CDR3 DNA is TGTGCCAGCAGCCAAAAGCGGGGGGCCTCCTACGAGCAGTACTTC.

The sample holds many counts of this clonotype. The rearrangement uses TRBV7-8 and TRBJ1-5; perhaps TRBD1 as D (6 bases). V was pared by 0 bases and J by 4 bases, with 16 bases between. This CDR3 has 17 residues. Germline lookup yields CDR1 SGHVS and CDR2 FQNEAQ. CDR3 coding DNA: TGTGCCAGCAGCTTAGCGTGGGGCCAGGGGAAAAATCAGCCCCAGCATTTT. It specifies CASSLAWGQGKNQPQHF.

This clonotype was seen ten or more times. This chain connects TRBV7-8 to TRBJ1-6; 9 bases line up with TRBD1. The CDR3 covers 14 residues. The germline V gene has CDR1 SGHVS and CDR2 FQNEAQ. The V and J ends lost 4 bases and 7 bases, in that order; junction bases with no gene match: 2. The CDR3 region has the DNA TGTGCCAGCAGCTCGGGACAGGGAAATTCACCCCTCCACTTT. Protein sequence: CASSSGQGNSPLHF. Full variable domain (rest looked up from reference TRBV7-8 and TRBJ1-6): GAGVSQSPRYKVAKRGQDVALRCDPISGHVSLFWYQQALGQGPEFLTYFQNEAQLDKSGLPSDRFFAERPEGSVSTLKIQRTQQEDSAVYLCASSSGQGNSPLHFGNGTRLTVT.

This clonotype was observed many times. The V and J genes are TRBV4-3 and TRBJ1-2, with D perhaps TRBD1 (5 bases). Germline V gene sequence: CDR1 LGHNA, CDR2 YSLEER. The CDR3 length is 16 residues. V was cut by 4 bases and J by 0 bases, with 15 bases left in between. CDR3 residues: CASSREGQGANYGYTF. CDR3 nucleotides: TGCGCCAGCAGCCGGGAGGGGCAGGGAGCTAACTATGGCTACACCTTC.

This clonotype was found a few times. The gene calls are TRBV18 and TRBJ1-1; D uncertain. The CDR3 runs 12 residues. Per the germline V gene, CDR1 is KGHSH and CDR2 is LQKENI. Trimming removed 3 bases at V and 4 bases at J, with 6 bases between. CDR3: CASSPLGTEAFF. The DNA of the CDR3 is TGTGCCAGCTCACCCCTTGGCACTGAAGCTTTCTTT.

At least ten counts were recorded for this clonotype. V and J are TRBV10-3 and TRBJ2-2; 7 bases match TRBD1. The CDR3 extends over 14 amino acids. With V trimmed by 7 bases and J by 6 bases, 8 bases remained unmatched. Germline CDR1 reads ENHRY; CDR2 reads SYGVKD. CDR3 amino acids: CAINALQGSGELFF. As DNA, the CDR3 is TGTGCCATCAACGCACTACAGGGGTCCGGGGAGCTGTTTTTT.

This chain links TRBV19 with TRBJ2-4, with D possibly TRBD1 on 7 matching bases. The CDR3 loop spans 13 amino acids. Germline CDR1 is LNHDA and CDR2 is SQIVND (reference sequence). V gave up 7 bases and J gave up 7 bases, with 14 bases separating them. This CDR3 reads CASTRGARNIQYF. CDR3 DNA: TGTGCCAGTACCAGGGGGGCGAGGAACATTCAGTACTTC.

As DNA, the CDR3 is TGTGCCAGCAGCTTAAGGGGCGGGGTCGTGGAGCTGTTTTTT. This codes for CASSLRGGVVELFF. The J gene is TRBJ2-2, the V gene TRBV7-2; a weak D match, TRBD2 (6 bases). V was shortened by 2 bases and J by 10 bases, with 14 bases between the two germline ends. From germline, CDR1 is SGHTA and CDR2 FQGNSA. There are 14 residues in the CDR3.

This clonotype is medium-sized within its sample. The CDR3 bases are TGTGCCAGCAGCATCCGACCCATGGACAGGATGAACACCGGGGAGCTGTTTTTT. Translated: CASSIRPMDRMNTGELFF. The chain recombines TRBV7-2 with TRBJ2-2, with 7 bases that match TRBD1. Germline V CDR1 and CDR2: SGHTA, FQGNSA. Germline trimming cut 5 bases from V and 1 base from J; bases unmatched to any gene: 13. The CDR3 has 18 amino acids.

The table lists this clonotype with many counts. The chain recombines TRBV2 with TRBJ2-7, with 9 nucleotides matching TRBD2. Germline values: CDR1 SNHLY, CDR2 FYNNEI. The V segment lost 8 bases and the J segment 7 bases; nucleotides outside the gene matches: 12. The CDR3 consists of 14 residues. CDR3 sequence (DNA): TGTGCCAGCTGCCGCGGGGGGGGACGCGGGGAGCAGTACTTC. This translates into CASCRGGGRGEQYF. Together with reference TRBV2 and TRBJ2-7, the CDR3 gives the full variable domain: EPEVTQTPSHQVTQMGQEVILRCVPISNHLYFYWYRQILGQKVEFLVSFYNNEISEKSEIFDDQFSVERPDGSNFTLKIRSTKLEDSAMYFCASCRGGGRGEQYFGPGTRLTVT.

There are a few counts of this clonotype. The chain employs TRBV12-3 or TRBV12-4 and TRBJ2-2; D possibly uses TRBD1 or TRBD2 (6 bases each). Trimming stripped 8 bases from V and 0 bases from J, with 10 bases between. The CDR3 runs to 14 residues. CDR3 nucleotides: TGTGCCAGCGGGGGGCAAGCGAACACCGGGGAGCTGTTTTTT. Translation gives CASGGQANTGELFF.

A few counts support this clonotype. The V gene is TRBV20-1, the J gene TRBJ1-5, with 8 bases matching TRBD1. V lost 1 base to trimming and J lost 3 bases; unmatched junction nucleotides: 8. The CDR3 has 16 amino acids. In germline, CDR1 is DFQATT, CDR2 SNEGSKA (reference sequence). The CDR3 DNA follows: TGCAGTGCTAGAGGGGGGGCAGGGGGCTTCAATCAGCCCCAGCATTTT. It is translated as CSARGGAGGFNQPQHF.

At least ten counts were recorded for this clonotype. This chain joins TRBV20-1 and TRBJ1-1, with 12 bases identical to TRBD1. V lost 6 bases, J lost 7 bases, and 3 bases stayed unmatched. This CDR3 region has 12 residues. From germline, CDR1 is DFQATT and CDR2 SNEGSKA (reference sequence). As DNA, the CDR3 is TGCAGTGCAGGGGACAGGGGGCGTGAAGCTTTCTTT. Translating it yields CSAGDRGREAFF.

This clonotype appeared many times. The chain uses TRBV19 and TRBJ1-1; 8 bases are a match to TRBD1. Per the germline V gene, CDR1 is LNHDA and CDR2 is SQIVND (reference sequence). The CDR3 length is 12 residues. With V trimmed by 4 bases and J by 10 bases, 5 bases remained unmatched. The CDR3 nucleotides are TGTGCCAGTAGTACTCGACAGGGGCTAGCTTTCTTT. This codes for CASSTRQGLAFF. The full variable domain, with the rest looked up from reference TRBV19 and TRBJ1-1, is DGGITQSPKYLFRKEGQNVTLSCEQNLNHDAMYWYRQDPGQGLRLIYYSQIVNDFQKGDIAEGYSVSREKKESFPLTVTSAQKNPTAFYLCASSTRQGLAFFGQGTRLTVV.

This clonotype was counted at least ten times. The chain combines TRBV7-2 with TRBJ2-7; the D gene is possibly TRBD1 (6 bases). This CDR3 contains 15 residues. Germline CDR1 reads SGHTA; CDR2 reads FQGNSA. The ends were cut back, 1 base at V and 2 bases at J, with 12 bases in the middle. CDR3: CASSLGQGSAYEQYF. CDR3 nucleotides: TGTGCCAGCAGCTTAGGGCAGGGGTCGGCCTACGAGCAGTACTTC.

This clonotype was observed many times. The V call is TRBV20-1, the J call TRBJ2-7; D unclear. Between the trimmed V and J ends, which lost 5 bases and 7 bases, there was a span of 12 bases. The CDR3 is 11 amino acids. Germline lookup yields CDR1 DFQATT and CDR2 SNEGSKA (reference sequence). The DNA for the CDR3 is TGCAGTGCTCCCTCAGGATGGGAGCAGTACTTC. As protein: CSAPSGWEQYF.

Within the sample, this clonotype is medium-sized (0.01 to 0.1%). The chain has TRBV4-2 and TRBJ1-5, with 7 bases that match TRBD1. CDR1 LGHNA and CDR2 YNFKEQ come from the germline V gene. Trimming at V came to 4 bases and at J to 5 bases, leaving 17 bases not matched to a gene. The CDR3 loop spans 18 amino acids. The CDR3 nucleotides read TGTGCCAGCAGCCGAGTGGCAGGGAATACCAGGGGGGATCAGCCCCAGCATTTT. This codes for CASSRVAGNTRGDQPQHF.

There are many counts of this clonotype. This chain connects TRBV14 to TRBJ1-2; 7 bases map to TRBD1. V lost 3 bases and J lost 7; bases outside the gene matches: 14. The CDR3 is made up of 16 amino acids. CDR1 SGHDN and CDR2 FVKESK come from the germline V gene. CDR3 sequence (DNA): TGTGCCAGCAGCCACGGCCGAGGGGGCCGTTTTTCTGGCTACACCTTC. This translates into CASSHGRGGRFSGYTF.

At least ten counts were recorded for this clonotype. The chain recombines TRBV28 with TRBJ2-2; unclear D gene. Germline CDR1 is MDHEN and CDR2 is SYDVKM. V lost 7 bases and J lost 0, with 3 bases in between. There are 12 residues in the CDR3. The CDR3 sequence: CASIPNTGELFF. The CDR3 DNA is TGTGCCAGCATCCCGAACACCGGGGAGCTGTTTTTT.

This clonotype was seen only once. This sequence joins TRBV7-2 and TRBJ1-5; D is undetermined. Trimming pared 1 base from V and 5 bases from J, leaving 12 bases between. This CDR3 is 15 amino acids long. CDR1 is SGHTA and CDR2 is FQGNSA in the germline V gene. The CDR3 DNA follows: TGTACCAGCAGCTTAGGGGTAGGGAGTCATCAGCCCCAGCATTTT. Translated, it gives CTSSLGVGSHQPQHF.

This clonotype was seen ten or more times. The chain links TRBV20-1 to TRBJ2-5; D is undetermined. CDR1 is DFQATT, CDR2 SNEGSKA, per germline (reference sequence). The V and J ends lost 0 bases and 4 bases respectively, with 15 bases between them. This CDR3 is 15 amino acids long. CDR3 sequence (DNA): TGCAGTGCTAGAGATGCGTTGAGCTATGGAGAGACCCAGTACTTC. Protein: CSARDALSYGETQYF.

This clonotype was recorded at least ten times. CDR3 in amino acids: CASSPQGYGDTDTQYF. The CDR3 nucleotides are TGTGCCAGCAGTCCACAGGGGTACGGGGACACAGATACGCAGTATTTT. The V gene is TRBV6-5, the J gene TRBJ2-3, with TRBD1 identical over 7 bases. CDR1 and CDR2 (germline): MNHEY, SVGAGI. V lost 5 bases, J lost 2 bases, and 10 bases stayed unmatched. This CDR3 is built from 16 residues.